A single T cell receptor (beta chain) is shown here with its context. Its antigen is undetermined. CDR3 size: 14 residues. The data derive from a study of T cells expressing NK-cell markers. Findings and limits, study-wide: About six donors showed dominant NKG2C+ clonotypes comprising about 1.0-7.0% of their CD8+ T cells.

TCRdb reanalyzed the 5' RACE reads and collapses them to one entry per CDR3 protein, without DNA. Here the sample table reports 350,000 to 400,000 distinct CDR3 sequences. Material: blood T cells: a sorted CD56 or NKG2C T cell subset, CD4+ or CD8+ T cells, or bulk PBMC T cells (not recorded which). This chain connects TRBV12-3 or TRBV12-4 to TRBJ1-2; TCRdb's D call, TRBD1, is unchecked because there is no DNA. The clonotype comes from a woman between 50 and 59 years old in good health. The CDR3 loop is CASSLTSPLYGYTF.